The 8 T cell receptor beta chains presented below share a single source sample, sequenced in a study of radiotherapy plus CTLA-4 blockade in lung cancer. Sequencing was performed with immunoSEQ multiplex PCR; in TCRdb, only in-frame clones are kept and a portion is missing. The data show tens of thousands of clones, with around 87% seen just once and 16% held by the top ten. The starting material was peripheral blood, obtained from a patient treated with radiotherapy plus ipilimumab. These receptors originate from a human donor with non-small cell lung cancer that progressed on radiotherapy plus ipilimumab.

V is TRBV5-1 and J is TRBJ1-2; D is unresolved. The V end was cut by 4 bases, the J end by 5 bases, with 15 bases between. The CDR3 length is 14 residues. CDR1 and CDR2 (germline): SGHRS, YFSETQ. The CDR3 nucleotides are TGCGCCAGCAGCCCCTCCCCGGTCCAATATGGCTACACCTTC. It specifies CASSPSPVQYGYTF.

The chain has TRBV4-3 and TRBJ1-2; no reliable D call. Looked up from germline, CDR1 is LGHNA and CDR2 is YSLEER. V lost 0 bases and J lost 5, with 10 bases in between. This CDR3 has 14 amino acids. The CDR3 protein is CASSQESRSYGYTF. Written as DNA, the CDR3 is TGCGCCAGCAGCCAAGAGTCCAGGTCGTATGGCTACACCTTC.

V and J are TRBV19 and TRBJ1-2; TRBD1 matches 12 bases. CDR3 length equals 16 residues. J gave up 2 bases and V 7 bases, and 8 bases lay outside the gene matches. CDR1 is LNHDA, CDR2 SQIVND, per germline (reference sequence). CDR3 DNA sequence: TGTGCCAGTAAAACGGGACAGGGGGCTATCAACTATGGCTACACCTTC. This codes for CASKTGQGAINYGYTF.

The rearrangement joins TRBV7-2 to TRBJ1-5, with D perhaps TRBD1 (5 bases). Germline loops: CDR1 SGHTA, CDR2 FQGNSA. V lost 0 bases, J lost 9 bases, and 9 bases lay in between. The CDR3 runs to 13 residues. Written as DNA, the CDR3 is TGTGCCAGCAGCTTAGCCCAGGGTAGGCCCCAGCATTTT. It codes for CASSLAQGRPQHF.

The chain is built from TRBV2 and TRBJ2-7; D uncertain. The V end was cut by 10 bases, the J end by 0 bases, with 13 bases between. Germline CDR1 and CDR2: SNHLY and FYNNEI. The CDR3 extends over 13 amino acids. The DNA of the CDR3 is TGTGCCATATACGGGCGGAACTCCTACGAGCAGTACTTC. It specifies CAIYGRNSYEQYF.

The V gene is TRBV13, the J gene TRBJ2-5; 10 bases match TRBD1. The ends lost 0 bases at V and 5 bases at J; junction bases unmatched: 0. CDR3 length equals 14 residues. Looked up from germline, CDR1 is PRHDT and CDR2 is FYEKMQ (reference sequence). The CDR3 sequence is CASSLGGQGETQYF. The CDR3 nucleotides read TGTGCCAGCAGCTTAGGGGGACAGGGGGAGACCCAGTACTTC.

V is TRBV5-4 and J is TRBJ1-5; D not certain. V lost 2 bases, J lost 6 bases, and 9 bases lay in between. This CDR3 comprises 13 residues. CDR1 is SGHNT, CDR2 YYREEE, per germline (reference sequence). The CDR3 DNA follows: TGTGCCAGCAGCTTTGGGCGAACTCAGCCCCAGCATTTT. It yields the protein CASSFGRTQPQHF.

The rearrangement links TRBV7-9 to TRBJ1-2; D is possibly TRBD1 (6 bases). This CDR3 is built from 12 residues. With 5 bases removed from V and 6 bases from J, the gap between germline ends came to 10 bases. Germline V CDR1 and CDR2: SEHNR, FQNEAQ (reference sequence). DNA of the CDR3: TGTGCCAGCAGCAGGGACATAAATGGCTACACCTTC. This encodes CASSRDINGYTF.